What follows are 10 T cell receptor beta chains derived from one specimen sequenced in a study of OX40 agonist ivuxolimab in advanced cancers. Library generation was performed with the immunoSEQ multiplex PCR assay. TCRdb re-hosts the immuneACCESS table, in-frame sequences only. Its copies lack some clones; in the studies checked, an unresolved V gene accounts for under half of them, and the cause for the rest is not known. This sample has about 77,000 clones in its table, and about 85% of those were observed once. Roughly 4.8% of the sample is held by the ten biggest clonotypes. The material sequenced was CD4+ or CD8+ T cells sorted from blood, taken in a trial of the OX40 agonist ivuxolimab. Receptors were obtained from an adult with an advanced solid tumor such as melanoma, head and neck, liver or kidney cancer.

The V and J genes are TRBV7-9 and TRBJ1-2, with 9 bases identical to TRBD1. The CDR3 loop spans 14 amino acids. J gave up 7 bases and V 2 bases, and 5 bases lay outside the gene matches. Germline CDR1 is SEHNR and CDR2 is FQNEAQ (reference sequence). Written as DNA, the CDR3 is TGTGCCAGCAGCTTATGGGACAGGGTCTTTGGCTACACCTTC. This encodes CASSLWDRVFGYTF.

The rearrangement uses TRBV5-5 and TRBJ1-6; TRBD1 might be the D (6 bases). V was shortened by 2 bases and J by 7 bases, with 22 bases between the two germline ends. The CDR3 is made up of 18 amino acids. Looked up from germline, CDR1 is SGHKS and CDR2 is YYEKEE (reference sequence). CDR3: CASSFSITGRNVNSPLHF. Written as DNA, the CDR3 is TGTGCCAGCAGCTTTTCGATCACAGGGAGGAATGTAAATTCACCCCTCCACTTT.

A note on this clone: Different DNA sequences within this sample yield the same CDR3. The V call is TRBV27, the J call TRBJ2-6, with TRBD2 identical over 8 bases. Germline V gives CDR1 MNHEY, CDR2 SMNVEV (reference sequence). V dropped 5 bases and J dropped 0; count of bases not matched to a gene: 9. The CDR3 runs 18 residues. This CDR3 reads CASSASGGSASGANVLTF. CDR3 DNA: TGTGCCAGCAGTGCCTCGGGGGGGTCGGCCTCTGGGGCCAACGTCCTGACTTTC.

The chain joins TRBV2 to TRBJ2-5; 8 bases fit TRBD2. Germline V gene sequence: CDR1 SNHLY, CDR2 FYNNEI. V shed 6 bases and J 5 bases; nucleotides not matched to a gene: 11. CDR3 size: 15 residues. The CDR3 DNA reads as TGTGCCAGCAGACCGGACTTTAGCGGGGCGGAGACCCAGTACTTC. Amino acid sequence: CASRPDFSGAETQYF.

The CDR3 sequence is CASSLAPPPQSSGNTIYF. The CDR3 region has the DNA TGTGCCAGCAGTCTAGCACCCCCCCCACAGAGCTCTGGAAACACCATATATTTT. This rearrangement joins TRBV27 to TRBJ1-3; D is ambiguous. The CDR3 covers 18 residues. With 5 bases removed from V and 0 bases from J, the gap between germline ends came to 20 bases. The germline V gene encodes CDR1 MNHEY and CDR2 SMNVEV (reference sequence).

CDR3 residues: CASSQVPVGQPQHF. The CDR3 region has the DNA TGCGCCAGCAGCCAAGTTCCTGTGGGTCAGCCCCAGCATTTT. This chain joins TRBV4-1 and TRBJ1-5; no clear D gene. The CDR3 spans 14 residues. Germline V gives CDR1 MGHRA, CDR2 YSYEKL. Trimming took off 1 base at V and 6 bases at J, with 10 bases between the two ends.

The V and J genes are TRBV5-6 and TRBJ2-1; 11 bases are a match to TRBD1. The CDR3 has 14 residues. J was trimmed by 7 bases and V by 3 bases; bases with no gene match: 3. Germline assignment: CDR1 SGHDT and CDR2 YYEEEE. CDR3 residues: CASSSGTGGNEQFF. The CDR3 DNA follows: TGTGCCAGCAGCTCCGGGACAGGGGGTAATGAGCAGTTCTTC.

Concerning this clone: This may stem from a read error, because a much larger clone lies one nucleotide away. The genes are TRBV11-2 and TRBJ1-1, with D hard to call. V lost 1 base to trimming and J lost 1 base, with 4 bases between them. The germline gives CDR1 SGHAT, CDR2 FQNNGV. This CDR3 contains 13 residues. This CDR3 is CASSLGQNTEAFF. Written as DNA, the CDR3 is TGTGCCAGCAGCTTAGGACAGAACACTGAAGCTTTCTTT.

The CDR3 here is CASSLQGSQHF. CDR3 coding DNA: TGTGCCAGTAGTCTTCAGGGGTCTCAGCATTTT. The chain uses TRBV19 and TRBJ1-5, with D possibly being TRBD1 (6 bases). The CDR3 covers 11 residues. The V and J ends lost 5 bases and 13 bases respectively, with 12 bases between them. CDR1 is LNHDA, CDR2 SQIVND, per germline (reference sequence).

The gene calls are TRBV11-2 and TRBJ2-7; 8 bases map to TRBD2. Trimming took 4 bases from V and 6 from J; bases not matched to a gene: 11. In germline, CDR1 is SGHAT, CDR2 FQNNGV. The CDR3 has 15 residues. Here the CDR3 reads CASSSPWERGLEQYF. CDR3 coding DNA: TGTGCCAGCAGCTCACCCTGGGAGCGGGGGCTCGAGCAGTACTTC.